The following is a T cell receptor beta chain sequence with its context. It has no known antigen specificity. No base-level quality is on record; no much larger clone is a single base apart. These data come from a study of regulatory and conventional T cells in breast cancer (dated by TCRdb to between 2014 and 2017). CDR1 and CDR2 are read off the germline V gene as LGHNA and YSLEER. Relative to germline, V is 0 bases shorter and J is 7 bases shorter, with 13 bases between their ends. The CDR3 runs 15 amino acids, cysteine and phenylalanine included. Kept here is only the CDR3 DNA, which spans 45 bases and is read in frame from base 1. Preparation of the library involved PCR. TCRdb shows the sequencer as 454 GS FLX Titanium. TCRdb itself trimmed the public reads at Q25 with fastp, ran MiXCR and retained productive beta chains. Records with the same CDR3 protein are collapsed into one entry carrying the most frequent genes and DNA. This sample gives around 1,400 distinct CDR3 sequences in total; about 84% of them show up just once. The biggest ten clones account for about 4.1% of the sample.

Sequenced input: regulatory T cells from blood. This sequence was found in a male donor in good health. The V and J genes are TRBV4-3 and TRBJ2-1, with no confident D gene call. The DNA sequence is TGCGCCAGCAGCCAAGATTTATACGTTAGGAATGAGCAGTTCTTC. It translates as CASSQDLYVRNEQFF.